Following are 16 T cell receptor beta chains from one sample sequenced in a study of human T cells and chemical hapten exposure (dated by TCRdb to about 2021). The time point label for this specimen denotes: patch test 1, 2 weeks after DPC sensitization. This specimen's treatment or condition label, interpreted: therapeutic diphenylcyclopropenone sensitization with weekly scalp DPC. Library preparation used RACE. For sequencing, a NextSeq 500 was employed. TCRdb redid the processing of the public reads, applying fastp at Q25 and MiXCR, and retained in-frame beta chains. All rows with the same CDR3 protein become a single entry with the most common DNA and genes. This sample lists about 57,000 distinct CDR3 sequences; approximately 8.6% were detected once. About an eighth of the sample rests with the top ten. Sequenced material: whole blood, taken in connection with sensitization to the hapten diphenylcyclopropenone (DPC). The receptors were gathered from a woman in her forties with alopecia areata. Some clones in this sample may be carry-over from other donors' samples.

In its sample, this clonotype was seen many times. This rearrangement joins TRBV7-9 to TRBJ2-5; perhaps TRBD2 as D (6 bases). The CDR3 covers 15 residues. The V end lost 5 bases, the J end lost 4 bases, and 17 bases lay between the germline ends. Germline assignment: CDR1 SEHNR and CDR2 FQNEAQ (reference sequence). CDR3: CASSPPGGGTETQYF. The CDR3 DNA reads TGTGCCAGCAGCCCACCCGGTGGGGGGACAGAGACCCAGTACTTC.

This clonotype was counted a few times. The rearrangement joins TRBV7-2 to TRBJ2-2; D is ambiguous. The germline CDR1 and CDR2 sequences are SGHTA and FQGNSA. V gave up 3 bases and J gave up 3 bases, with 8 bases separating them. The CDR3 spans 14 residues. This CDR3 is CASSFQRYTGELFF. The CDR3 DNA follows: TGTGCCAGCAGCTTTCAACGGTACACCGGGGAGCTGTTTTTT.

This clonotype was counted many times. V and J are TRBV7-9 and TRBJ2-1; the match to TRBD1 covers 8 bases. This CDR3 has 16 residues. The ends lost 5 bases at V and 2 bases at J; junction bases unmatched: 8. The germline V gene has CDR1 SEHNR and CDR2 FQNEAQ (reference sequence). The CDR3 region is CASSTQGGSTYNEQFF. The DNA for the CDR3 is TGTGCCAGCAGCACACAGGGGGGCTCGACCTACAATGAGCAGTTCTTC.

The table lists this clonotype with many counts. This chain connects TRBV19 to TRBJ1-2; the match to TRBD1 covers 8 bases. The J segment lost 4 bases and the V segment lost 1 base, leaving 8 bases of the junction unmatched. CDR1 is LNHDA and CDR2 is SQIVND in the germline V gene (reference sequence). This CDR3 spans 16 amino acids. The chain's CDR3 is CASSIALPTGVYGYTF. In DNA, the CDR3 is TGTGCCAGTAGTATAGCCCTCCCGACAGGGGTCTATGGCTACACCTTC.

This chain joins TRBV4-3 and TRBJ2-3; maybe TRBD2 (6 bases). V lost 0 bases and J 5 bases, leaving 12 bases between the germline ends. The CDR3 is 15 residues long. In germline, CDR1 is LGHNA, CDR2 YSLEER. The CDR3 nucleotides are TGCGCCAGCAGCCAAGATCTAGCGCGGGGAGATACGCAGTATTTT. Protein: CASSQDLARGDTQYF.

The V gene is TRBV5-6, the J gene TRBJ1-1; the match to TRBD1 covers 7 bases. The germline gives CDR1 SGHDT, CDR2 YYEEEE. With 2 bases clipped from V and 1 base from J, the junction kept 2 bases outside the gene matches. The CDR3 contains 14 residues. CDR3: CASSLGTANTEAFF. The DNA of the CDR3 is TGTGCCAGCAGCTTAGGGACAGCGAACACTGAAGCTTTCTTT.

CDR3 coding DNA: TGCGCCAGCAGCTTGGACGCTAGCGGGGGAGGTGAGCAGTTCTTC. Translation: CASSLDASGGGEQFF. This chain joins TRBV5-1 and TRBJ2-1, with 10 bases lining up with TRBD2. The CDR3 extends over 15 amino acids. Germline CDR1 reads SGHRS; CDR2 reads YFSETQ. Trimming removed 0 bases from V and 9 bases from J; junction bases left unmatched: 6.

This clonotype was seen a handful of times. The chain has TRBV6-2 or TRBV6-3 and TRBJ1-1; 10 bases are a match to TRBD1. Germline V gives CDR1 MNHEY, CDR2 SVGEGT. The CDR3 length is 16 residues. The V gene end was trimmed by 6 bases and the J gene end by 4 bases; junction bases not matched to a gene: 11. The CDR3 DNA is TGTGCCAGCAGGACAGGGGGCGCGTGGCAAGGCACTGAAGCTTTCTTT. Translation gives CASRTGGAWQGTEAFF.

A few counts support this clonotype. The chain links TRBV7-9 to TRBJ2-3, with unresolved D. Trimming took 0 bases from V and 5 from J, leaving 6 bases between them. The CDR3 spans 13 residues. The germline gives CDR1 SEHNR, CDR2 FQNEAQ (reference sequence). In nucleotides, the CDR3 is TGTGCCAGCAGCTTAGCCCCTATAGATACGCAGTATTTT. This codes for CASSLAPIDTQYF.

About this clonotype itself: This may come from a read error, since a much larger clone is one base off. The chain has TRBV5-4 and TRBJ2-3; 9 bases are a match to TRBD2. CDR1 and CDR2 (germline): SGHNT, YYREEE (reference sequence). This CDR3 is built from 16 residues. The CDR3 here is CASALAGTTSTDMQYF. Written as DNA, the CDR3 is TGTGCCAGCGCGCTAGCGGGGACGACTAGCACAGATATGCAGTATTTT.

The rearrangement links TRBV3-1 to TRBJ2-2; D unclear. CDR3 length: 13 residues. Trimming took 6 bases from V and 6 from J, leaving 11 bases between them. Germline V lookup: CDR1 LGHDT, CDR2 YNNKEL (reference sequence). The CDR3 region is CASRPLGSGELFF. CDR3 nucleotide sequence: TGTGCCAGCAGGCCCCTGGGCTCCGGGGAGCTGTTTTTT.

This clonotype was seen a handful of times. The chain has TRBV6-1 and TRBJ1-2, with unresolved D. This CDR3 contains 15 residues. In germline, CDR1 is MNHNS, CDR2 SASEGT. V was shortened by 7 bases and J by 0 bases, with 15 bases between the two germline ends. CDR3 in DNA: TGTGCCAGCACAGCCAGAGGAGTCGCTAACTATGGCTACACCTTC. Translated: CASTARGVANYGYTF.

This clonotype was picked up many times. The CDR3 DNA reads as TGTGCCAGCAGCTCTAACAGGGTCACCGGGGAGCTGTTTTTT. Translating it yields CASSSNRVTGELFF. This chain links TRBV7-6 with TRBJ2-2; possible D gene TRBD1, 6 bases. Germline V gene lookup returns CDR1 SGHVS and CDR2 FNYEAQ. Trimming took off 4 bases at V and 4 bases at J, with 10 bases between the two ends. The CDR3 extends over 14 amino acids.

In its sample, this clonotype was seen a few times. J is TRBJ2-3 and V is TRBV12-3 or TRBV12-4; D not certain. The CDR3 is made up of 14 amino acids. V was pared by 1 base and J by 3 bases, with 8 bases between. The CDR3 region is CASSLVGGTDTQYF. The DNA for the CDR3 is TGTGCCAGCAGTTTAGTAGGTGGTACAGATACGCAGTATTTT.

This clonotype was counted a few times. The chain joins TRBV28 to TRBJ2-7; D perhaps matches TRBD2 (6 bases). V shed 1 base and J shed 4 bases, with 11 bases lying between them. From germline, CDR1 is MDHEN and CDR2 SYDVKM. The CDR3 totals 14 residues. The CDR3 bases are TGTGCCAGCAGTTTATATTTGGGGGGATACGAGCAGTACTTC. This gives the protein CASSLYLGGYEQYF.

This clonotype was counted at least ten times. The rearrangement uses TRBV30 and TRBJ2-1; D gene unclear. The ends were cut back, 3 bases at V and 3 bases at J, with 3 bases in the middle. This CDR3 has 11 residues. Per the germline V gene, CDR1 is GTSNPN and CDR2 is SVGIG (reference sequence). The CDR3: CAWRNYNEQFF. For the CDR3, the DNA is TGTGCCTGGAGAAACTACAATGAGCAGTTCTTC.